This passage covers 18 T cell receptor beta chains from one sample sequenced in a study of T cells in Graves' hyperthyroidism and ophthalmopathy. The TCR beta CDR3 regions underwent amplification using RNA transcripts as the source. HTBI primers drove first-round RT-PCR of the TCR CDR3. TCRdb independently ran MiXCR on the multiplex PCR reads; one entry per CDR3 protein. The table records 650,000 to 750,000 distinct CDR3 sequences, 11% to 15% of them present only once. The material sequenced was blood. The origin of the receptors is a woman under 30 with Graves' hyperthyroidism.

The table lists this clonotype with a few counts. This sequence joins TRBV27 and TRBJ2-7; D perhaps matches TRBD2 (6 bases). Germline CDR1 and CDR2: MNHEY and SMNVEV (reference sequence). V lost 10 bases, J lost 0 bases, and 16 bases lay in between. This CDR3 is built from 14 residues. CDR3 sequence reads: CATRLGRFSYEQYF. Here the CDR3 DNA reads TGTGCCACCCGATTGGGGAGGTTCTCCTACGAGCAGTACTTC.

The table lists this clonotype with a few counts. The chain carries TRBV6-1 and TRBJ2-7; 9 bases are shared with TRBD2. The CDR3 has 18 amino acids. Germline trimming cut 1 base from V and 4 bases from J; bases unmatched to any gene: 14. Germline CDR1 and CDR2: MNHNS and SASEGT. The CDR3 protein is CASSEGSSGSLLPYEQYF. In nucleotides, the CDR3 is TGTGCCAGCAGTGAAGGTAGTAGCGGGAGTTTGCTCCCATACGAGCAGTACTTC.

The CDR3 region has the DNA TGCAGTGCTAGAGGGGCAGCGGGGGCCTACAATGAGCAGTTCTTC. Translation gives CSARGAAGAYNEQFF. The chain has TRBV20-1 and TRBJ2-1, with 8 bases lining up with TRBD2. Unmatched junction bases numbered 4, after V lost 1 base and J lost 2 bases. The germline V gene has CDR1 DFQATT and CDR2 SNEGSKA (reference sequence). The CDR3 consists of 15 residues.

This clonotype has at least ten counts. This chain links TRBV9 with TRBJ1-2; possible D gene TRBD1, 6 bases. The CDR3 covers 18 residues. CDR1 is SGDLS, CDR2 YYNGEE, per germline. The V end lost 1 base, the J end lost 8 bases, and 27 bases lay between the germline ends. CDR3 DNA: TGTGCCAGCAGCGTACCCCGGGGGGGGTCCCCAGGGGTGCGAGGCTACACCTTC. Protein product: CASSVPRGGSPGVRGYTF.

This clonotype was counted many times. The CDR3 region is CASRWGQAKYGYTF. The CDR3, as DNA: TGTGCCAGCCGGTGGGGACAGGCCAAGTATGGCTACACCTTC. The chain combines TRBV6-2 or TRBV6-3 with TRBJ1-2, with 8 bases that match TRBD1. This CDR3 is built from 14 residues. V shed 8 bases and J 5 bases; nucleotides not matched to a gene: 10. In germline, CDR1 is MNHEY, CDR2 SVGEGT.

Ten or more counts support this clonotype. The V gene is TRBV20-1, the J gene TRBJ1-6; D call uncertain. This CDR3 is 13 amino acids long. The V gene lost 3 bases and the J gene lost 0 bases, with 3 bases spanning the gap. Germline values: CDR1 DFQATT, CDR2 SNEGSKA (reference sequence). CDR3 nucleotide sequence: TGCAGTGCTAGCAGCTCCTATAATTCACCCCTCCACTTT. Translation: CSASSSYNSPLHF.

This clonotype showed up just once. This sequence may be a read error, since a much larger clone differs from it by one base. No conserved phenylalanine or tryptophan is present at the end of the CDR3, so a read error is the likely explanation. In DNA, the CDR3 is TGTGCCAGCAGCTTTCTGACAGAGCTGAACACTGAAGCTTTCTTA. Amino acids: CASSFLTELNTEAFL. The chain links TRBV7-8 to TRBJ1-1; weak D call: TRBD1 (5 bases). The germline V and J ends were trimmed by 3 bases and 0 bases, with 11 bases remaining between them. CDR1 is SGHVS and CDR2 is FQNEAQ in the germline V gene. The CDR3 runs 15 residues.

The chain carries TRBV20-1 and TRBJ1-2, with a tentative D call TRBD1 (5 bases). This CDR3 is 15 amino acids long. Deletions cut 0 bases from V and 6 bases from J, with 17 bases between. The germline CDR1 and CDR2 sequences are DFQATT and SNEGSKA (reference sequence). In DNA form, the CDR3 reads TGCAGTGCTAGAGATAACCCCCAGGGTGTTAATGGCTACACCTTC. Translated, it gives CSARDNPQGVNGYTF.

This clonotype was observed a few times. The limits of the CDR3 on the DNA are not certain, so only TCRdb's listed CDR3 is given. This chain links TRBV13 with TRBJ2-7; the table's D call of TRBD1 was not tested on the DNA. In germline, CDR1 is PRHDT, CDR2 FYEKMQ (reference sequence). The CDR3 is made up of 21 amino acids, end residues included. The CDR3 reads CASSLLSGPGPTNNSSYEQYF.

This clonotype showed up many times. The chain recombines TRBV27 with TRBJ2-5, with 7 bases lining up with TRBD2. This CDR3 spans 14 amino acids. V trimming: 4 bases; J trimming: 5 bases; junction bases outside the gene matches: 7. Looked up from germline, CDR1 is MNHEY and CDR2 is SMNVEV (reference sequence). The CDR3 DNA follows: TGTGCCAGCAGTTATAGCGGGTATTTGGAGACCCAGTACTTC. Encoded protein: CASSYSGYLETQYF.

In its sample, this clonotype was seen many times. This chain joins TRBV3-1 and TRBJ2-3; 7 nucleotides align to TRBD2. With 3 bases clipped from V and 6 bases from J, the junction kept 18 bases outside the gene matches. Per the germline V gene, CDR1 is LGHDT and CDR2 is YNNKEL (reference sequence). The CDR3 consists of 18 residues. The CDR3 is CASSHFNVRRRAGDTQYF. The CDR3 DNA reads TGTGCCAGCAGCCATTTTAATGTGCGGAGGAGAGCGGGGGATACGCAGTATTTT.

This clonotype came up a few times. This chain links TRBV9 with TRBJ2-7; 11 bases are a match to TRBD2. The CDR3 runs 15 residues. Germline CDR1 SGDLS, CDR2 YYNGEE. V lost 3 bases and J lost 5; bases outside the gene matches: 7. The CDR3 sequence is CASSGIAGGPHEQYF. The CDR3 DNA follows: TGTGCCAGCAGCGGTATAGCGGGAGGGCCCCACGAGCAGTACTTC. Complete variable domain (other parts from reference TRBV9 and TRBJ2-7): DSGVTQTPKHLITATGQRVTLRCSPRSGDLSVYWYQQSLDQGLQFLIQYYNGEERAKGNILERFSAQQFPDLHSELNLSSLELGDSALYFCASSGIAGGPHEQYFGPGTRLTVT.

The chain employs TRBV10-3 and TRBJ2-5; TRBD2 agrees at 11 bases. The J segment lost 4 bases and the V segment lost 0 bases, leaving 4 bases of the junction unmatched. Germline CDR1 reads ENHRY; CDR2 reads SYGVKD. The CDR3 is made up of 16 amino acids. The CDR3 DNA sequence: TGTGCCATCAGTGAGTCGTCGCTAGCGGGAGGAGAGACCCAGTACTTC. This gives the protein CAISESSLAGGETQYF.

V usage is TRBV11-2 and J usage is TRBJ2-7; D unresolved. The germline gives CDR1 SGHAT, CDR2 FQNNGV. The V end was cut by 3 bases, the J end by 1 base, with 19 bases between. CDR3 length: 17 amino acids. Here the CDR3 DNA reads TGTGCCAGCAGCTTCCTTGGGGTGGGCAGATATTCCTACGAGCAGTACTTC. It specifies CASSFLGVGRYSYEQYF.

The rearrangement uses TRBV14 and TRBJ2-2; the D gene is possibly TRBD2 (7 bases). The CDR3 consists of 17 residues. V was cut by 4 bases and J by 6 bases, with 21 bases left in between. CDR1 is SGHDN, CDR2 FVKESK, per germline. CDR3 residues: CASSLPPWEGEAGELFF. The DNA of the CDR3 is TGTGCCAGCAGCCTCCCCCCCTGGGAGGGGGAGGCCGGGGAGCTGTTTTTT.

This clonotype appeared a few times. The rearrangement joins TRBV20-1 to TRBJ2-2; a possible D gene is TRBD2 (6 bases). The germline V and J ends were trimmed by 4 bases and 1 base, with 10 bases remaining between them. The CDR3 covers 14 residues. Germline V gene lookup returns CDR1 DFQATT and CDR2 SNEGSKA (reference sequence). The CDR3 loop reads CSAKNGGNTGELFF. CDR3 sequence (DNA): TGCAGTGCTAAGAACGGGGGGAACACCGGGGAGCTGTTTTTT.

Written as DNA, the CDR3 is TGTGCCAGCAGTGAAAAGGAAGGACAGGGAAGGGGTTACGAGCAGTACTTC. It encodes CASSEKEGQGRGYEQYF. V usage is TRBV25-1 and J usage is TRBJ2-7, with TRBD1 matching over 8 bases. This CDR3 is built from 17 residues. Germline V gene data show CDR1 as MGHDK and CDR2 as SYGVNS. With V trimmed by 2 bases and J by 4 bases, 13 bases remained unmatched.

This clonotype was found many times. Compared with germline, one end of the junction differs, possibly owing to a read error. The rearrangement links TRBV27 to TRBJ2-7; 10 bases line up with TRBD2. This CDR3 has 15 residues. CDR1 and CDR2 (germline): MNHEY, SMNVEV (reference sequence). In DNA, the CDR3 is TGTGCCAGCAGCTTATGGTGGACTAGCGGTGGCGAGCAGTACTTC. Its protein product is CASSLWWTSGGEQYF.